The clone carrying this T cell receptor (beta chain) was counted a few times. Germline CDR1 reads MNHNS; CDR2 reads SASEGT. This CDR3 comprises 15 residues. V lost 6 bases to trimming and J lost 4 bases; unmatched junction nucleotides: 8. The sorted Tregs were CD4+CD25+CD127-/low cells. MiXCR, applied by TCRdb to the 5' RACE reads, yields one record per CDR3 protein. The sample records around 50,000 distinct CDR3 sequences, less than 30% being singletons. The chain recombines TRBV6-1 with TRBJ2-5, with 10 bases that match TRBD1. This TCR was sampled from a female donor with breast cancer. The sample consisted of tumor-infiltrating Tregs sorted from the breast tumor. The CDR3 nucleotides are TGTGCCAGCAGCAGGACAGGGGGAATTGCAGAGACCCAGTACTTC. Protein sequence: CASSRTGGIAETQYF.